Sequencing of this TCR beta chain was carried out in a study of PD-1 blockade in classical Hodgkin lymphoma. Brentuximab vedotin exposure varied among the patients, all of whom had relapsed after autologous stem cell transplantation. Using immunoSEQ multiplex PCR, the repertoire was profiled, and TCRdb retains in-frame clones only, with some absent. The table has over 20,000 clones, 70% to 90% seen once; the top ten hold 2.5%. The receptor's source is a human donor with classical Hodgkin lymphoma. The sequencing here drew on peripheral blood mononuclear cells (PBMCs), taken at baseline.

The CDR3 DNA reads TGCGCCAGCAGCTCAACACCAGGACCTACAGATGGCTACACCTTC. Amino acids: CASSSTPGPTDGYTF. The V gene is TRBV5-1, the J gene TRBJ1-2; D remains ambiguous. V was clipped by 3 bases and J by 6 bases, with 18 bases between them. The CDR3 has 15 residues. Looked up from germline, CDR1 is SGHRS and CDR2 is YFSETQ.